This is a list of T cell receptor beta chains from one sample in a study of T cell clonotyping in hematopoietic cell transplantation. Sequenced by immunoSEQ multiplex PCR; TCRdb stores in-frame clones only, minus some. The top ten clones hold 7.5% to 10% of a sample with about 15,000 clones, 71% of them seen once. The sample comprised peripheral blood mononuclear cells. The receptors stem from a woman aged 60-75 years in good health. Some clones in this sample may be carry-over from other donors' samples. CDR3s leave out the opening cysteine and the closing phenylalanine or tryptophan. Only part of the rows carry a size: once, few, many, or a class if the clone is expanded.

ASSPLPVGNTEAF 13 TRBV4-1 few TRBJ1-1
ASSPGADEQF 10 TRBV9 . TRBJ2-1
ASIPSGDSWNEQF 13 TRBV5-1 . TRBJ2-1
ASNQAPSTGELF 12 TRBV27 . TRBJ2-2
ASSQEGAAQY 10 TRBV4-2 . TRBJ2-5
SVETNEKLF 9 TRBV29-1 . TRBJ1-4
AWSVSGTNQPQH 12 TRBV30 . TRBJ1-5
ASNLQGVDGGYT 12 TRBV5-4 . TRBJ1-2
ASSRGQGINSPLH 13 TRBV13 few TRBJ1-6
ASSLLQGIGYT 11 TRBV5-1 . TRBJ1-2
ASSEQGPNTGELF 13 TRBV6-1 . TRBJ2-2
ASSPGTGGTEAF 12 TRBV5-1 . TRBJ1-1
ATSTGTSPYNEQF 13 TRBV5-1 . TRBJ2-1
ASSPGFGGGGYT 12 TRBV5-6 . TRBJ1-2
SVFSSGSTDTQY 12 TRBV29-1 . TRBJ2-3
ASRTTGLGNQPQH 13 TRBV19 . TRBJ1-5
SVGDRGGEKLF 11 TRBV29-1 . TRBJ1-4
ASSYSGAHQPQH 12 TRBV6-5 few TRBJ1-5
ASLLTGTPNTEAF 13 TRBV2 . TRBJ1-1
ASSQARDSPLH 11 TRBV4-1 . TRBJ1-6
ASSPRDSYGYT 11 TRBV13 . TRBJ1-2
ASSVQMNTEAF 11 TRBV9 . TRBJ1-1
ASSERRTNYGYT 12 TRBV2 . TRBJ1-2
SASGSYEQY 9 TRBV20-1 . TRBJ2-7
ASSRGGEGQPQH 12 TRBV5-4 . TRBJ1-5
ASSLEAPNTEAF 12 TRBV5-1 . TRBJ1-1
SVDDGQAVDEQF 12 TRBV29-1 . TRBJ2-1
ASSGTGGITEAF 12 TRBV2 . TRBJ1-1
ASSQEGAYT 9 TRBV4-1 . TRBJ1-2
ASSLSSYEQY 10 TRBV5-6 few TRBJ2-7
ASSIATEQETQY 12 TRBV6-5 . TRBJ2-5
ASSQEGGGEREGGEQY 16 TRBV4-2 . TRBJ2-7
AWSVGRDILEQY 12 TRBV30 . TRBJ2-7
ASRPRGQDYEQY 12 TRBV5-4 . TRBJ2-7
ASSLDGLAGPTDTQY 15 TRBV5-1 . TRBJ2-3